This T cell receptor (beta chain) was captured by sequencing in a study of shared T cell receptors in the human thymus. Germline CDR1 and CDR2: MNHEY and SMNVEV (reference sequence). V dropped 3 bases and J dropped 3; count of bases not matched to a gene: 9. The length of the CDR3 is 17 residues. The repertoire was sequenced with immunoSEQ multiplex PCR; TCRdb's copy has only in-frame clones and lacks some. The sample consists of approximately 760,000 clones, 80% to 90% of them appearing once. These data were also filed under a second study, of human thymus T cells. As that report states: Apparent skewing of V and J gene usage characterized both thymic and blood repertoires.

The receptor's source is a girl less than two years old with a congenital heart defect. Material: thymocytes. The V and J genes are TRBV27 and TRBJ1-1; 11 nucleotides align to TRBD1. CDR3 sequence (DNA): TGTGCCAGCAGTTTTCCCCCACCGGGACAGGGGGACACTGAAGCTTTCTTT. Amino acids: CASSFPPPGQGDTEAFF.